Shown below are 20 T cell receptor beta chains from a single sample sequenced in a study of cytomegalovirus exposure and HLA in healthy donors (dated by TCRdb to about 2017). Receptors were amplified or captured by the immunoSEQ multiplex PCR assay. A mixture of 60 forward primers for TCR Vbeta segments and 13 reverse primers for TCR Jbeta segments was used in the multiplex PCR. Held by TCRdb, this immuneACCESS table contains in-frame sequences only and omits some clones. Under half of the omission traces to an unresolved V gene where checked; the cause of the rest is unknown. This sample gives about 75,000 clones in total; 75% to 85% of them show up just once. The top ten clonotypes cover approximately 20% of the sample. The source material was PBMCs. The source of these receptors is a man between 65 and 85 years old in good health and CMV-seropositive.

The rearrangement joins TRBV7-2 to TRBJ2-5, with 9 bases that match TRBD1. The V gene's germline CDR1 is SGHTA and CDR2 FQGNSA. The CDR3 has 15 residues. The junction had 6 bases not matched to a gene; V was cut back by 1 base and J by 6 bases. This CDR3 is CASSLDTGGGKTQYF. In DNA form, the CDR3 reads TGTGCCAGCAGCTTAGACACAGGGGGCGGTAAGACCCAGTACTTC.

The chain joins TRBV15 to TRBJ1-6, with D perhaps TRBD1 (5 bases). Between the trimmed V and J ends, which lost 5 bases and 10 bases, there was a span of 24 bases. CDR1 and CDR2 from the germline V gene are LNHNV and YYDKDF (reference sequence). This CDR3 region has 17 residues. The CDR3 protein is CATSAVEPFRVWSPLHF. The CDR3 DNA sequence: TGTGCCACCAGCGCCGTCGAGCCCTTCAGGGTCTGGTCACCCCTCCACTTT.

The rearrangement joins TRBV7-3 to TRBJ2-1; the D gene is possibly TRBD1 (5 bases). This CDR3 is built from 13 residues. The germline CDR1 and CDR2 sequences are SGHTA and FQGTGA. Deletions cut 5 bases from V and 8 bases from J, with 13 bases between. The CDR3 protein is CASSPQGFDEQFF. Here the CDR3 DNA reads TGTGCCAGCAGCCCGCAGGGATTCGATGAGCAGTTCTTC.

The V and J genes are TRBV19 and TRBJ2-1; tentatively, D is TRBD1 (5 bases). V was pared by 8 bases and J by 4 bases, with 12 bases between. CDR3 length: 13 amino acids. CDR1 LNHDA and CDR2 SQIVND come from the germline V gene (reference sequence). CDR3 loop: CASCRDRYNEQFF. Here the CDR3 DNA reads TGTGCCAGTTGCAGGGATCGGTACAATGAGCAGTTCTTC. Full variable domain (missing parts from reference TRBV19 and TRBJ2-1): DGGITQSPKYLFRKEGQNVTLSCEQNLNHDAMYWYRQDPGQGLRLIYYSQIVNDFQKGDIAEGYSVSREKKESFPLTVTSAQKNPTAFYLCASCRDRYNEQFFGPGTRLTVL.

The chain uses TRBV6-1 and TRBJ1-6; D perhaps matches TRBD1 (6 bases). Germline values: CDR1 MNHNS, CDR2 SASEGT. CDR3 length: 16 amino acids. Trimming removed 3 bases from V and 9 bases from J, with 18 bases in between. The CDR3 loop is CASSERGGVGRSPLHF. In DNA, the CDR3 is TGTGCCAGCAGTGAGAGGGGGGGAGTAGGTCGTTCACCCCTCCACTTT.

This chain connects TRBV28 to TRBJ2-2; D possibly corresponds to TRBD1 (5 bases). The V end lost 2 bases, the J end lost 4 bases, and 14 bases lay between the germline ends. The germline gives CDR1 MDHEN, CDR2 SYDVKM. This CDR3 contains 16 residues. The CDR3 region is CASSLVYRPITGELFF. The DNA of the CDR3 is TGTGCCAGCAGTTTAGTCTACAGGCCGATCACCGGGGAGCTGTTTTTT.

V and J are TRBV28 and TRBJ2-7; D may be TRBD1 (6 bases). The CDR3 length is 14 residues. The germline V gene has CDR1 MDHEN and CDR2 SYDVKM. Trimming removed 6 bases from V and 2 bases from J, with 14 bases in between. CDR3: CASSSGQLTYEQYF. Here the CDR3 DNA reads TGTGCCAGCAGCTCCGGACAGTTGACCTACGAGCAGTACTTC.

The chain employs TRBV4-2 and TRBJ2-2; TRBD1 agrees at 9 bases. The CDR3 consists of 16 residues. V was clipped by 0 bases and J by 5 bases; unmatched bases: 4. In germline, CDR1 is LGHNA, CDR2 YNFKEQ. The CDR3 nucleotides read TGTGCCAGCAGCCAAGAAGGGACAGGGCAGACCGGGGAGCTGTTTTTT. As protein: CASSQEGTGQTGELFF.

This chain uses TRBV28 with TRBJ1-5; D not certain. V was clipped by 2 bases and J by 2 bases, with 4 bases between them. Looked up from germline, CDR1 is MDHEN and CDR2 is SYDVKM. The CDR3 loop spans 13 amino acids. CDR3 in DNA: TGTGCCAGCAGTTTACCAGGCAATCAGCCCCAGCATTTT. Residues: CASSLPGNQPQHF.

The chain is built from TRBV10-3 and TRBJ1-1; 8 bases map to TRBD1. Germline lookup yields CDR1 ENHRY and CDR2 SYGVKD. J was trimmed by 1 base and V by 4 bases; bases with no gene match: 8. This CDR3 is built from 16 residues. The CDR3 is CAISAYLTGENTEAFF. CDR3 coding DNA: TGTGCCATCAGTGCTTACCTGACAGGGGAGAACACTGAAGCTTTCTTT.

The table lists this clone with a count of one. This chain uses TRBV18 with TRBJ1-5, with TRBD1 matching over 8 bases. The CDR3 length is 14 residues. After removal of 7 bases from V and 7 bases from J, the junction contained 9 bases not matched to a gene. Germline V gene data show CDR1 as KGHSH and CDR2 as LQKENI. As DNA, the CDR3 is TGTGCCAGCTGCGCGGACAGGGACGGACAGCCCCAGCATTTT. The encoded protein is CASCADRDGQPQHF.

CDR3 coding DNA: TGTGCCAGCAGCCTCCAGGGCTTACAAAATGAAAAACTGTTTTTT. Its protein product is CASSLQGLQNEKLFF. The V call is TRBV5-6, the J call TRBJ1-4; maybe TRBD1 (5 bases). Per germline, CDR1 SGHDT and CDR2 YYEEEE. The CDR3 totals 15 residues. V gave up 4 bases and J gave up 5 bases, with 15 bases separating them.

This clone showed up just a few times. The chain links TRBV7-9 to TRBJ2-7; perhaps TRBD2 as D (5 bases). Germline lookup yields CDR1 SEHNR and CDR2 FQNEAQ (reference sequence). V shed 1 base and J shed 2 bases, with 9 bases lying between them. This CDR3 comprises 14 residues. DNA for the CDR3: TGTGCCAGCAGCTTAGAACTAGATCCCTACGAGCAGTACTTC. This sequence encodes CASSLELDPYEQYF. Together with reference TRBV7-9 and TRBJ2-7, the CDR3 gives the full variable domain: DTGVSQNPRHKITKRGQNVTFRCDPISEHNRLYWYRQTLGQGPEFLTYFQNEAQLEKSRLLSDRFSAERPKGSFSTLEIQRTEQGDSAMYLCASSLELDPYEQYFGPGTRLTVT.

The chain couples TRBV29-1 to TRBJ2-7; a possible D gene is TRBD1 (6 bases). From germline, CDR1 is SQVTM and CDR2 ANQGSEA. The CDR3 loop spans 11 amino acids. V was trimmed by 6 bases and J by 5 bases, leaving 11 bases between them. CDR3: CSVLGAHEQYF. The CDR3 DNA follows: TGCAGCGTCTTGGGGGCGCACGAGCAGTACTTC.

The J gene is TRBJ2-7, the V gene TRBV6-6, with D tentatively TRBD2 (5 bases). V was shortened by 2 bases and J by 9 bases, with 14 bases between the two germline ends. The CDR3 is made up of 13 amino acids. Germline CDR1 MNHNY, CDR2 SVGAGI (reference sequence). DNA for the CDR3: TGTGCCAGCAGTTACGGAGGTAATACGGCGCAGTACTTC. Amino acids: CASSYGGNTAQYF.

In this sample, this clone turned up once. This chain uses TRBV27 with TRBJ2-5, with a tentative D call TRBD1 (5 bases). CDR1 MNHEY and CDR2 SMNVEV come from the germline V gene (reference sequence). V lost 6 bases to trimming and J lost 1 base, with 12 bases between them. CDR3 length: 14 amino acids. This CDR3 is CASRRSDSQETQYF. The CDR3 nucleotides read TGTGCCAGCAGGCGGAGCGACAGCCAAGAGACCCAGTACTTC.

The J gene is TRBJ1-5, the V gene TRBV7-8; D is ambiguous. Germline assignment: CDR1 SGHVS and CDR2 FQNEAQ. V gave up 1 base and J gave up 5 bases, with 6 bases separating them. The CDR3 consists of 13 residues. The CDR3 DNA follows: TGTGCCAGCAGCTTAGATAATTATCAGCCCCAGCATTTT. The encoded protein is CASSLDNYQPQHF.

This clone appeared once. Relative to the germline gene, one junction end is altered; a read error may explain this. The rearrangement links TRBV9 to TRBJ2-1; TRBD1 agrees at 9 bases. The V gene's germline CDR1 is SGDLS and CDR2 YYNGEE. There are 20 residues in the CDR3. CDR3 sequence reads: CASSVVSRDRALSGYSEQFF. As DNA, the CDR3 is TGTGCCAGCAGCGTAGTGAGTCGGGACAGGGCATTAAGTGGGTACAGTGAGCAGTTCTTC.

The chain recombines TRBV2 with TRBJ2-7; perhaps TRBD1 as D (5 bases). This CDR3 region has 12 residues. V lost 7 bases, J lost 1 base, and 8 bases lay in between. Germline CDR1 SNHLY, CDR2 FYNNEI. The DNA for the CDR3 is TGTGCCAGCACCAGACAGTCCTACGAGCAGTACTTC. It is translated as CASTRQSYEQYF.

The chain links TRBV7-9 to TRBJ1-4, with a tentative D call TRBD1 (5 bases). Deletions cut 3 bases from V and 6 bases from J, with 8 bases between. The CDR3 covers 13 residues. In germline, CDR1 is SEHNR, CDR2 FQNEAQ (reference sequence). The CDR3, as DNA: TGTGCCAGCAGCTTCCAGGGTGATGAAAAACTGTTTTTT. Translating gives CASSFQGDEKLFF.